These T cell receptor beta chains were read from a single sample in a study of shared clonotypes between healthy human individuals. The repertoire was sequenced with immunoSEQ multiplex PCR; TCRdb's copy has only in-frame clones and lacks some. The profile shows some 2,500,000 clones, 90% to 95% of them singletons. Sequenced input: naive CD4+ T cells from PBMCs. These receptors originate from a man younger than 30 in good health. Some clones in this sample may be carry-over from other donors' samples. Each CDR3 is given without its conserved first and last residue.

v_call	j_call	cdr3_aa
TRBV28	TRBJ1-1	ASSLLRRDNTEAF
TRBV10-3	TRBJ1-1	AISLGNTEAF
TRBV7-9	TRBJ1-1	ASSKRSGNTEAF
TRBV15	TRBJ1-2	ATSRRTEFGYT
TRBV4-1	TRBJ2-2	ASSRPPQGAGTGELF
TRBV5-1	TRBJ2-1	ASTSGNIYNEQF
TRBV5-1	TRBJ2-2	ASSLEGPRGLTGELF
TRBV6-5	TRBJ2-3	ASSYSDWPTDTQY
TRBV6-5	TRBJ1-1	ASSYWSSEEAF
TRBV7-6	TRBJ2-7	ASSRTTGANYEQY
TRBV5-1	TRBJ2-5	ASSLADSSQETQY
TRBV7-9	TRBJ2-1	ASTITPGLAGAGYNEQF
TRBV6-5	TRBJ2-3	ASRDTGRSDTQY
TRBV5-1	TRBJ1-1	ASSLAGRGNTEAF
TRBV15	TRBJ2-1	ATSSPPEGANEQF
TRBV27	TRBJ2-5	ASSNAGGSQETQY
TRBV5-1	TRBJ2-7	ASSLATFYEQY
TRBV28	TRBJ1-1	ASSLRQGRYTEAF
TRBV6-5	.	ASSYSTGTYEQY
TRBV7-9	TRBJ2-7	ASSLAGVDYEQY
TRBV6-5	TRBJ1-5	ASSRSRGGDQPQH
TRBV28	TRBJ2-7	ASSFLMGRHYEQY
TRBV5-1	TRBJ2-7	ASTGGVQGASYEQY
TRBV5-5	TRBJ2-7	ASSLGPQPTYEQY
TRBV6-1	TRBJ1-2	ASSEATGGFYGYT
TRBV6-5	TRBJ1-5	ASSYDWTLNQPQH
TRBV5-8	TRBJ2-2	ASSVDRGVGHTGELF
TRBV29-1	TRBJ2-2	SVDLAGDTGELF
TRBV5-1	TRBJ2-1	ASSLGGGSYNEQF
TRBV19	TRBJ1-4	ASSIGFHANEKLF
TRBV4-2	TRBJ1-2	ASSQGSPGRSLYGYT
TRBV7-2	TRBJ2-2	ASSRGHGGPGELF
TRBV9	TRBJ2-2	ASSVGSSMNTGELF
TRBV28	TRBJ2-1	ASSLEGASGQNEQF
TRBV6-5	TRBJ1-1	ASSLGRKNTEAF
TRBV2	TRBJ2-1	ASRFTDSSYNEQF
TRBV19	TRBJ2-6	ASSIVPGAGANVLT
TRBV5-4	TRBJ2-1	ASSLGTSKVYNEQF
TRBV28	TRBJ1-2	ASSLGQVPGGYT
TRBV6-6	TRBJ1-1	ASSRPPGTEAF
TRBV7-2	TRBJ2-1	ASSLRSSGGSSYNEQF
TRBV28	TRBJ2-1	ASSTLAGPF
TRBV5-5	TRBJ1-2	ASSLFPDSNYGYT
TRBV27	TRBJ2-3	ASSTGLGGSDTQY
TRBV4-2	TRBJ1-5	ASSPGQGVHQPQH
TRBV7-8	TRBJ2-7	ASLGDLSYEQY
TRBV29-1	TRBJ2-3	SSGTRGTDTQY
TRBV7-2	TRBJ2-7	ASSSGWAPYEQY